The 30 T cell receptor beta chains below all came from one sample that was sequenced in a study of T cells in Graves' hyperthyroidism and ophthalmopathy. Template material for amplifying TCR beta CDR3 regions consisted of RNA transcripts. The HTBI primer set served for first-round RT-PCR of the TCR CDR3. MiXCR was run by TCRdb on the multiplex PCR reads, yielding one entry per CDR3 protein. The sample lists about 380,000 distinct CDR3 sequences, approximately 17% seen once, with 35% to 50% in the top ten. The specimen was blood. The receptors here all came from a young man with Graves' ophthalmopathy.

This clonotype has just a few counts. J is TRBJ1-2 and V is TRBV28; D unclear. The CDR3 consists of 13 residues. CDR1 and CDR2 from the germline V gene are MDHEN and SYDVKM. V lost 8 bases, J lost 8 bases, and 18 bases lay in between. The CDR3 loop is CASGGSAGFGYTF. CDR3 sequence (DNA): TGTGCCAGCGGAGGGAGTGCTGGATTCGGCTACACCTTC.

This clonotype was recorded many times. The CDR3 is CASSHGTVGGYTF. As DNA, the CDR3 is TGTGCCAGCAGTCACGGGACAGTGGGGGGCTACACCTTC. The chain has TRBV6-1 and TRBJ1-2, with 7 bases aligning to TRBD1. CDR1 is MNHNS and CDR2 is SASEGT in the germline V gene. Germline trimming cut 5 bases from V and 8 bases from J; bases unmatched to any gene: 8. The CDR3 runs 13 residues.

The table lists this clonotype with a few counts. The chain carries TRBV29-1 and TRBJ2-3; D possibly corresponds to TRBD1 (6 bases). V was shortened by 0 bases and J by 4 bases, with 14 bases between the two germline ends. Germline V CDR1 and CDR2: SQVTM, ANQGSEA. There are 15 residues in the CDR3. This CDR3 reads CSVEDTTGWPDTQYF. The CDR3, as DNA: TGCAGCGTTGAAGACACTACAGGGTGGCCAGATACGCAGTATTTT.

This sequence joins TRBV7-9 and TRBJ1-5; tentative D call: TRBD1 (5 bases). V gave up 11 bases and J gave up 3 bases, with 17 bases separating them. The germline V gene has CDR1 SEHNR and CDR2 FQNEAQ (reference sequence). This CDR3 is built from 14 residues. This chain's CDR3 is CAGPGRAINQPQHF. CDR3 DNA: TGTGCCGGGCCGGGCAGGGCGATCAATCAGCCCCAGCATTTT.

The CDR3 nucleotides are TGTGCCAGCACCGGGACAGGGGCCGACGGAGAGAGGGGATATGGCTACACCTTC. Protein product: CASTGTGADGERGYGYTF. V gene TRBV12-3 or TRBV12-4 combines with J gene TRBJ1-2; 10 nucleotides align to TRBD1. V was clipped by 7 bases and J by 5 bases; unmatched bases: 19. CDR3 size: 18 residues.

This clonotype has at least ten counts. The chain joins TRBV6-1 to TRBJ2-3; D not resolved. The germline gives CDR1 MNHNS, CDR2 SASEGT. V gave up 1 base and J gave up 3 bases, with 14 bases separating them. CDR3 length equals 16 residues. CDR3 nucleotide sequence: TGTGCCAGCAGTGAAGGATGGGCCGTTGGTACAGATACGCAGTATTTT. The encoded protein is CASSEGWAVGTDTQYF.

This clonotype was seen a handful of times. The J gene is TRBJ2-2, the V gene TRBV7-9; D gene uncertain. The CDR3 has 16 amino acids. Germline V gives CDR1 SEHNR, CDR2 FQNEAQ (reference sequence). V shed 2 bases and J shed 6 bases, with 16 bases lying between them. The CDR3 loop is CASSLSFAVGAGELFF. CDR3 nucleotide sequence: TGTGCCAGCAGCTTAAGCTTCGCCGTAGGCGCCGGGGAGCTGTTTTTT.

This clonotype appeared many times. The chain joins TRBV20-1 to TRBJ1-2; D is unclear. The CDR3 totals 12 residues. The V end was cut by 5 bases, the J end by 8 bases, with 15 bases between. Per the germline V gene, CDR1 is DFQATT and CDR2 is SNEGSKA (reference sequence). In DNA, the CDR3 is TGCAGTGCTTACCAACTTGTGGTAGGCTACACCTTC. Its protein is CSAYQLVVGYTF.

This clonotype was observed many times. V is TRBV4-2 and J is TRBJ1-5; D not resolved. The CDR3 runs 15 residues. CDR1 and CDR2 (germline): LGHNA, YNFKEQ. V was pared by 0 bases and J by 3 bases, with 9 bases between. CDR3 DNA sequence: TGTGCCAGCAGCCAAGATGTGGGTCCCAATCAGCCCCAGCATTTT. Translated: CASSQDVGPNQPQHF.

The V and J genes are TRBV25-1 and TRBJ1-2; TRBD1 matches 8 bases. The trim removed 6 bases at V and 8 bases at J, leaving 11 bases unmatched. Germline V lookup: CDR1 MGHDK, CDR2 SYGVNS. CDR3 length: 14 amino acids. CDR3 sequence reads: CASSDYRGAGGYTF. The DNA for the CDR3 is TGTGCCAGCAGCGACTACAGGGGGGCAGGAGGCTACACCTTC.

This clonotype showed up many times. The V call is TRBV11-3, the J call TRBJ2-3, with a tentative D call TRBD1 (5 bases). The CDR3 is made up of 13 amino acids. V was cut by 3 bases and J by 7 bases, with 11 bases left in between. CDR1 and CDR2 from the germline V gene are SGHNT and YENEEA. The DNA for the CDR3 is TGTGCCAGCAGCTTTAACCAGGGCTATACGCAGTATTTT. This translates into CASSFNQGYTQYF.

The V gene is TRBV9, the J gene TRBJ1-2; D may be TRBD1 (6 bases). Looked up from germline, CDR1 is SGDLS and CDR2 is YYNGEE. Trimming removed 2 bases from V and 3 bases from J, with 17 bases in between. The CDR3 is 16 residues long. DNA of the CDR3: TGTGCCAGCAGCGTTACCGTCGGGGGCAGTGACTATGGCTACACCTTC. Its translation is CASSVTVGGSDYGYTF.

Written as DNA, the CDR3 is TGTGCCAGCAGCCAGGATACCGGGGTGTTTTTT. Protein sequence: CASSQDTGVFF. V usage is TRBV3-1 and J usage is TRBJ1-4; D ambiguous. The CDR3 has 11 amino acids. V shed 3 bases and J shed 15 bases, with 11 bases lying between them. Germline V lookup: CDR1 LGHDT, CDR2 YNNKEL (reference sequence). Using reference TRBV3-1 and TRBJ1-4 for the parts outside the CDR3, the full variable domain is DTAVSQTPKYLVTQMGNDKSIKCEQNLGHDTMYWYKQDSKKFLKIMFSYNNKELIINETVPNRFSPKSPDKAHLNLHINSLELGDSAVYFCASSQDTGVFFGSGTQLSVL.

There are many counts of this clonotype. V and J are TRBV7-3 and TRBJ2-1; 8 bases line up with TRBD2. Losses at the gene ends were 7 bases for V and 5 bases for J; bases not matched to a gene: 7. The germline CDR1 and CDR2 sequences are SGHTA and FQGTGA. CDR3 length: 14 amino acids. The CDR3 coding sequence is TGTGCCAGCACCCCATCCGGGGGGGACAATGAGCAGTTCTTC. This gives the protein CASTPSGGDNEQFF.

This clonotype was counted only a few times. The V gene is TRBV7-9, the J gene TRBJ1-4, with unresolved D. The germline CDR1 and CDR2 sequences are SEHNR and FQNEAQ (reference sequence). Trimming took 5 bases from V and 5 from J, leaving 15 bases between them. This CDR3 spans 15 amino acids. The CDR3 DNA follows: TGTGCCAGCAGCGAGGACGGAGGCGCGAATGAAAAACTGTTTTTT. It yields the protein CASSEDGGANEKLFF.

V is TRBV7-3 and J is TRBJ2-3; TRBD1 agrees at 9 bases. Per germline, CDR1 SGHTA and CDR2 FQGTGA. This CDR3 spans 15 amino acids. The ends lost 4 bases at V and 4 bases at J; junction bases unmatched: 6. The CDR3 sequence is CASSSRDRDSDTQYF. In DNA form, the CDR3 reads TGTGCCAGCAGCTCCCGGGACAGGGATTCAGATACGCAGTATTTT.

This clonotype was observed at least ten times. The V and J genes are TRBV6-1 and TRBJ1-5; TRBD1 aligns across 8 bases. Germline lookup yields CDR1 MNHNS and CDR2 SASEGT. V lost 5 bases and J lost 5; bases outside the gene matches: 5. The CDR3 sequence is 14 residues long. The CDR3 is CASSFKDRDQPQHF. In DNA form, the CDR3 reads TGTGCCAGCAGTTTCAAGGACAGGGATCAGCCCCAGCATTTT.

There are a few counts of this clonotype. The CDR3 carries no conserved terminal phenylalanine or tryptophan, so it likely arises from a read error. The chain's CDR3 is CASSSGVSGNTIYS. The CDR3, as DNA: TGTGCCAGCAGCTCAGGAGTGTCGGGAAACACCATATATTCT. The chain combines TRBV7-8 with TRBJ1-3; D is undetermined. CDR1 SGHVS and CDR2 FQNEAQ come from the germline V gene. There are 14 residues in the CDR3. Trimming removed 4 bases at V and 4 bases at J, with 11 bases between.

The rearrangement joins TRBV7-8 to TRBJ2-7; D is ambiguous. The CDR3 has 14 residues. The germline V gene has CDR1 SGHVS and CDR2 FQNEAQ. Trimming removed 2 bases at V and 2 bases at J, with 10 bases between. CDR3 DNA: TGTGCCAGCAGCTTACGGCAGGCACCCTACGAGCAGTACTTC. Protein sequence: CASSLRQAPYEQYF.

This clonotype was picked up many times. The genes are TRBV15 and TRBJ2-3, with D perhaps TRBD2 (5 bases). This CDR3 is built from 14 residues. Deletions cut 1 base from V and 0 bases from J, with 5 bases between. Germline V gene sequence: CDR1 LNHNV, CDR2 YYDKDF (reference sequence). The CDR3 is CATSRAGSTDTQYF. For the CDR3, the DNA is TGTGCCACCAGCAGAGCGGGGAGCACAGATACGCAGTATTTT.

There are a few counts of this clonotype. The CDR3 loop is CASSLAIVGSYTGELFF. Written as DNA, the CDR3 is TGCGCCAGCAGCTTGGCCATAGTCGGTAGTTACACCGGGGAGCTGTTTTTT. The rearrangement links TRBV5-1 to TRBJ2-2; D unresolved. The germline V and J ends were trimmed by 0 bases and 3 bases, with 15 bases remaining between them. The germline gives CDR1 SGHRS, CDR2 YFSETQ. The CDR3 consists of 17 residues.

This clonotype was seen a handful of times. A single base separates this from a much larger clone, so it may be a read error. Written as DNA, the CDR3 is TGTGTCAGCACCCCCCAGGCGTCGAGCACAGATACGCAGTATTTT. As protein: CVSTPQASSTDTQYF. The genes are TRBV12-3 or TRBV12-4 and TRBJ2-3; no firm D call. CDR3 length equals 15 residues.

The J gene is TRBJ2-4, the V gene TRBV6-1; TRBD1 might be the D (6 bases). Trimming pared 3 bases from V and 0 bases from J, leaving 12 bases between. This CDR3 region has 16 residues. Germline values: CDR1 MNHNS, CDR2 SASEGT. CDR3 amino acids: CASSEKGQQAKNIQYF. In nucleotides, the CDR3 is TGTGCCAGCAGTGAGAAAGGACAGCAAGCCAAAAACATTCAGTACTTC.

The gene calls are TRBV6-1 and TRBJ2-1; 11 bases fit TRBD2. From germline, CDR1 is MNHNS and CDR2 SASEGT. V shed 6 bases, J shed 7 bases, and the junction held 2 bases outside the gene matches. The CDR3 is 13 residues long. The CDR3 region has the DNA TGTGCCAGCAGACCTAGCGGGGGGAATGAGCAGTTCTTC. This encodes CASRPSGGNEQFF.

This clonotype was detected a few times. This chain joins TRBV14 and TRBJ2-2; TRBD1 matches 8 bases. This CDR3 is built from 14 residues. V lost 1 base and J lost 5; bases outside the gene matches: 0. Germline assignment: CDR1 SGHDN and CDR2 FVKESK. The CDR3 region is CASSQGQGTGELFF. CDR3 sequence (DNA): TGTGCCAGCAGCCAAGGACAGGGGACCGGGGAGCTGTTTTTT. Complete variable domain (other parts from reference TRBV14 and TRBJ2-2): EAGVTQFPSHSVIEKGQTVTLRCDPISGHDNLYWYRRVMGKEIKFLLHFVKESKQDESGMPNNRFLAERTGGTYSTLKVQPAELEDSGVYFCASSQGQGTGELFFGEGSRLTVL.

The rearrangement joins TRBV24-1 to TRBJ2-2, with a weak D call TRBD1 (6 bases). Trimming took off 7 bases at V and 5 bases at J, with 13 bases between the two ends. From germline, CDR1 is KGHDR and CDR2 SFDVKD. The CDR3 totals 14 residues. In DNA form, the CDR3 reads TGTGCCACCAGGCCTACAGGGCGGACCGGGGAGCTGTTTTTT. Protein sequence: CATRPTGRTGELFF.

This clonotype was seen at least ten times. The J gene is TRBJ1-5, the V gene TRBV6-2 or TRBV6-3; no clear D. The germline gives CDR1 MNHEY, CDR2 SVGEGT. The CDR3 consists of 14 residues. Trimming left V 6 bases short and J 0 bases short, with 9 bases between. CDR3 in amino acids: CASRPGNSNQPQHF. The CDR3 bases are TGTGCCAGCAGACCTGGTAATAGCAATCAGCCCCAGCATTTT.

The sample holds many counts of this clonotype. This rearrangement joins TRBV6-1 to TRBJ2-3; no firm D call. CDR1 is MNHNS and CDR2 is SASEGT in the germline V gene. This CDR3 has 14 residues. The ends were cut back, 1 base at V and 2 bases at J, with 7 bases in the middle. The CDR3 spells CASSEVQDTDTQYF. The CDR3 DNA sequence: TGTGCCAGCAGTGAAGTCCAGGACACAGATACGCAGTATTTT.

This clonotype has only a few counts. This CDR3 is CASSRGGVYEKLFF. In DNA form, the CDR3 reads TGTGCCAGCAGTCGAGGAGGGGTATACGAAAAACTGTTTTTT. The chain uses TRBV27 and TRBJ1-4, with D maybe TRBD1 (5 bases). The CDR3 runs to 14 residues. The germline V and J ends were trimmed by 5 bases and 8 bases, with 15 bases remaining between them. From germline, CDR1 is MNHEY and CDR2 SMNVEV (reference sequence).

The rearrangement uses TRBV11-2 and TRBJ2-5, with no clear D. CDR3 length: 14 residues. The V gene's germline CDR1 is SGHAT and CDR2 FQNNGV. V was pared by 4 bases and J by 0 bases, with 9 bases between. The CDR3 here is CASSSLVYQETQYF. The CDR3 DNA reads TGTGCCAGCAGCTCCCTGGTTTACCAAGAGACCCAGTACTTC.